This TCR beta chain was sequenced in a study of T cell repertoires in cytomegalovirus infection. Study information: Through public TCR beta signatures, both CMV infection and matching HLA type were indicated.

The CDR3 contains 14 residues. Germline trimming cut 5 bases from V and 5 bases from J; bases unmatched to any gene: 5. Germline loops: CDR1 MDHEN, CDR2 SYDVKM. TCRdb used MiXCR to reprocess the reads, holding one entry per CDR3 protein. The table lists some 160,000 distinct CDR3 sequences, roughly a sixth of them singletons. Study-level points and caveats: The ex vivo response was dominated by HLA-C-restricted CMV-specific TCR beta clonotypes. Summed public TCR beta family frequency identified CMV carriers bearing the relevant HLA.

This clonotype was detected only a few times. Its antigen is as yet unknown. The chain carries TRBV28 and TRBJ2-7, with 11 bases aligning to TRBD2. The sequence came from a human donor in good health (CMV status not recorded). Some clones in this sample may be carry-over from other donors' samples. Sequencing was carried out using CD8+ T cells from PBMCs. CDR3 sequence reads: CASSGYSGRDEQYF. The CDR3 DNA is TGTGCCAGCAGTGGCTATAGCGGGAGGGACGAGCAGTACTTC.